Listed below are T cell receptor beta chains from one sample, sequenced in a study of blood T cell repertoires in COVID-19. Sequenced by immunoSEQ multiplex PCR; TCRdb stores in-frame clones only, minus some. The sample carries fewer than 400,000 clones, about four fifths recorded once. The sequenced sample consisted of peripheral blood. The receptors originated from a man aged 25 to 40 with active or convalescent COVID-19. Each CDR3 is given with its conserved first and last residue. The order of the fields is J gene, D gene, V gene, clone size, CDR3 length, CDR3 protein, CDR3 DNA. A D gene is named only where the DNA matches it firmly. The size of a clone is reported for some rows only, either as once, few or many, or as a class for expanded clones.

TRBJ1-6,-,TRBV6-1,-,12,CASSDRISPLHF,TGTGCCAGCAGTGACAGGATTTCACCCCTCCACTTT
TRBJ1-1,-,TRBV11-3,few,15,CASSFRVRKNTEAFF,TGTGCCAGCAGCTTTCGTGTCAGAAAGAACACTGAAGCTTTCTTT
TRBJ2-2,TRBD1,TRBV19,-,16,CASSMVGTANTGELFF,TGTGCCAGTAGTATGGTCGGGACAGCGAACACCGGGGAGCTGTTTTTT
TRBJ1-6,-,TRBV19,-,16,CASSLAPWRVNSPLHF,TGTGCCAGTAGTCTGGCCCCATGGAGAGTGAATTCACCCCTCCACTTT
TRBJ2-7,TRBD2,TRBV4-1,-,17,CASSQAPAQRGDYEQYF,TGCGCCAGCAGCCAAGCCCCAGCGCAGCGGGGTGACTACGAGCAGTACTTC
TRBJ1-3,-,TRBV7-2,-,14,CASTLTGSENTIYF,TGTGCCAGCACCCTTACAGGTTCCGAAAACACCATATATTTT
TRBJ2-2,-,TRBV19,-,14,CASSTGHQTGELFF,TGTGCCAGTAGTACAGGACACCAAACCGGGGAGCTGTTTTTT
TRBJ1-5,-,TRBV7-6,-,13,CASSLQGNQPQHF,TGTGCCAGCAGCTTACAGGGCAATCAGCCCCAGCATTTT
TRBJ2-5,-,TRBV11-1,once,15,CASSRGDREEETQYF,TGTGCCAGCAGCCGTGGAGACAGGGAGGAAGAGACCCAGTACTTC
TRBJ1-2,TRBD1,TRBV9,once,14,CASSVGQGSYGYTF,TGTGCCAGCAGCGTAGGACAGGGGAGCTATGGCTACACCTTC
TRBJ1-2,-,TRBV10-3,-,15,CAISESVRAGYGYTF,TGTGCCATCAGTGAGTCGGTGAGGGCCGGGTATGGCTACACCTTC
TRBJ2-1,TRBD2,TRBV19,-,15,CASSISPGLANEQFF,TGTGCCAGTAGTATATCTCCGGGACTAGCCAATGAGCAGTTCTTC
TRBJ2-5,-,TRBV6-5,-,12,CASSYRGETQYF,TGTGCCAGCAGTTATAGGGGAGAGACCCAGTACTTC
TRBJ2-2,-,TRBV9,-,14,CASSVNSGTGELFF,TGTGCCAGCAGCGTAAATAGCGGCACCGGGGAGCTGTTTTTT
TRBJ1-5,-,TRBV7-6,-,17,CASSLDAAGASNQPQHF,TGTGCCAGCAGCTTAGATGCTGCGGGGGCCAGCAATCAGCCCCAGCATTTT
TRBJ1-1,TRBD1,TRBV5-1,-,15,CASTTGTGLNTEAFF,TGCGCCAGCACTACCGGGACAGGGCTGAACACTGAAGCTTTCTTT
TRBJ2-7,TRBD2,TRBV4-3,-,15,CASSQAVGLVDEQYF,TGCGCCAGCAGCCAAGCTGTCGGACTAGTTGACGAGCAGTACTTC
TRBJ2-1,TRBD1,TRBV6-5,-,12,CASSPNRDRWFF,TGTGCCAGCAGTCCTAATCGGGACAGGTGGTTCTTC
TRBJ1-2,-,TRBV10-3,-,14,CAIRPTADNYGYTF,TGTGCCATCAGACCGACAGCAGATAACTATGGCTACACCTTC
TRBJ1-1,-,TRBV14,-,13,CASSPYPVTEAFF,TGTGCCAGCAGCCCCTATCCCGTCACTGAAGCTTTCTTT
TRBJ2-5,-,TRBV4-1,-,14,CASSRIGGSETQYF,TGCGCCAGCAGCCGCATAGGGGGATCAGAGACCCAGTACTTC
TRBJ2-1,-,TRBV18,-,14,CASSPLSGYNEQFF,TGTGCCAGCTCACCACTCAGCGGCTACAATGAGCAGTTCTTC
TRBJ2-1,-,TRBV6-4,-,16,CASSVSKTYTYNEQFF,TGTGCCAGCAGTGTTTCTAAGACTTATACCTACAATGAGCAGTTCTTC
TRBJ1-6,-,TRBV11-3,once,15,CASSLGQAYNSPLHF,TGTGCCAGCAGCTTAGGCCAGGCGTATAATTCACCCCTCCACTTT
TRBJ2-5,-,TRBV28,-,13,CASSSGSQETQYF,TGTGCCAGCAGTTCCGGGTCCCAAGAGACCCAGTACTTC
TRBJ1-3,TRBD1,TRBV4-1,-,14,CASSQGQGGNTIYF,TGCGCCAGCAGCCAAGGACAGGGGGGAAACACCATATATTTT
TRBJ2-7,-,TRBV3-1/TRBV3-2,-,13,CASSSRSPYEQYF,TGTGCCAGCAGCTCTCGTTCCCCCTACGAGCAGTACTTC
TRBJ2-1,TRBD1,TRBV7-9,-,16,CASSLPGQGVNNEQFF,TGTGCCAGCAGCTTGCCGGGACAGGGAGTGAACAATGAGCAGTTCTTC
TRBJ1-3,TRBD1,TRBV11-3,-,16,CASSLQGASYGNTIYF,TGTGCCAGCAGCTTACAGGGGGCATCCTATGGAAACACCATATATTTT
TRBJ1-4,-,TRBV4-1,once,15,CASSPPGGKGEKLFF,TGCGCCAGCAGCCCCCCAGGAGGGAAGGGTGAAAAACTGTTTTTT
TRBJ1-1,TRBD1,TRBV19,-,15,CASTLPGQMNTEAFF,TGTGCCAGTACTCTCCCGGGACAGATGAACACTGAAGCTTTCTTT
TRBJ2-5,TRBD2,TRBV24-1,-,15,CATSDMRGGRETQYF,TGTGCCACCAGTGATATGCGGGGGGGTCGAGAGACCCAGTACTTC
TRBJ2-7,-,TRBV9,-,15,CASSPRLAPSYEQYF,TGTGCCAGCAGCCCCCGGCTAGCCCCCTCCTACGAGCAGTACTTC
TRBJ1-2,-,TRBV27,-,12,CASGRVGYGYTF,TGTGCCAGCGGCAGGGTTGGCTATGGCTACACCTTC
TRBJ1-1,TRBD1,TRBV6-5,-,15,CASSYSYRGNTEAFF,TGTGCCAGCAGTTACTCTTACAGGGGGAACACTGAAGCTTTCTTT
TRBJ2-1,TRBD2,TRBV10-3,once,18,CATVRTSGITPGDNEQFF,TGTGCCACCGTAAGGACTAGCGGGATTACTCCGGGGGACAATGAGCAGTTCTTC
TRBJ2-3,-,TRBV20-1,-,12,CSASQGADTQYF,TGCAGTGCTAGTCAAGGGGCAGATACGCAGTATTTT
TRBJ1-6,-,TRBV28,-,13,CASNERETSPLHF,TGTGCCAGCAACGAGCGGGAGACATCACCCCTCCACTTT
TRBJ1-3,-,TRBV30,once,14,CAWRTVNSGNTIYF,TGTGCCTGGAGGACAGTCAACTCTGGAAACACCATATATTTT
TRBJ2-6,-,TRBV5-1,-,16,CASSLDGALGANVLTF,TGCGCCAGCAGCTTGGATGGGGCGCTTGGGGCCAACGTCCTGACTTTC
TRBJ2-5,TRBD2,TRBV6-6,-,15,CASRLAGSLAETQYF,TGTGCCAGCAGACTAGCGGGGAGTCTGGCAGAGACCCAGTACTTC
TRBJ2-5,-,TRBV18,-,12,CASSPPAETQYF,TGTGCCAGCTCACCACCGGCAGAGACCCAGTACTTC
TRBJ1-2,TRBD1,TRBV4-1,-,15,CASSSGQGAGYGYTF,TGCGCCAGCAGCTCCGGACAGGGGGCCGGCTATGGCTACACCTTC
TRBJ2-2,TRBD1,TRBV5-1,-,16,CASSLETGWNTGELFF,TGCGCCAGCAGCTTGGAGACAGGGTGGAACACCGGGGAGCTGTTTTTT
TRBJ2-3,-,TRBV6-6,-,11,CASSYSGLGYF,TGTGCCAGCAGTTACTCGGGTCTAGGGTATTTT
TRBJ1-3,-,TRBV28,-,16,CASSLGRVSSGNTIYF,TGTGCCAGCAGTTTAGGCAGGGTGAGCTCTGGAAACACCATATATTTT
TRBJ1-5,-,TRBV15,-,13,CATSLEVNQPQHF,TGTGCCACCAGCTTAGAGGTTAATCAGCCCCAGCATTTT
TRBJ2-1,TRBD2,TRBV7-2,-,16,CASSLVSGGLYNEQFF,TGTGCCAGCAGCTTAGTTAGCGGGGGCCTCTACAATGAGCAGTTCTTC
TRBJ2-3,-,TRBV5-6,-,15,CASSLVGASTDTQYF,TGTGCCAGCAGCTTGGTTGGGGCTAGCACAGATACGCAGTATTTT
TRBJ1-6,TRBD1,TRBV10-3,few,14,CAIRSDRVDSPLHF,TGTGCCATCAGATCGGACAGGGTTGATTCACCCCTCCACTTT
TRBJ2-7,TRBD2,TRBV13,-,19,CASSLAVTSGGRDSYEQYF,TGTGCCAGCAGCTTAGCGGTGACTAGCGGGGGGAGAGACTCCTACGAGCAGTACTTC
TRBJ1-2,TRBD1,TRBV5-5,-,16,CASSLEDRGLLSRRAF,TGTGCCAGCAGCTTGGAGGACAGGGGTTTACTCTCGAGGAGGGCCTTC
TRBJ2-7,-,TRBV5-1,-,15,CASSLVSGVPYEQYF,TGCGCGAGCAGCTTGGTCTCGGGAGTACCCTACGAGCAGTACTTC
TRBJ2-1,TRBD2,TRBV30,-,14,CACEASGGADEQFF,TGTGCCTGTGAGGCGAGCGGGGGGGCCGATGAGCAGTTCTTC
TRBJ1-5,TRBD1,TRBV7-2,-,17,CASSLVGGQGAAQPQHF,TGTGCCAGCAGCTTAGTGGGGGGACAGGGGGCAGCTCAGCCCCAGCATTTT
TRBJ1-5,-,TRBV2,-,13,CASRHKTNQPQHF,TGTGCCAGCAGACACAAAACCAATCAGCCCCAGCATTTT
TRBJ1-6,TRBD1,TRBV4-3,once,16,CASSQEPGQGNSPLHF,TGCGCCAGCAGCCAAGAACCCGGACAGGGCAATTCACCCCTCCACTTT